This T cell receptor beta chain was recovered during a study of T cell clonotyping in hematopoietic cell transplantation (dated by TCRdb to 2020 to 2022). Concerning the study at large: Pretransplant recipient samples were obtained after cytoreduction. A total of under 150 blood samples were gathered in the study from 35 to 45 consecutive transplant recipients along with their related donors. Recruitment of patients was conducted between 2015 and early 2017, and follow-up was continued until late 2020 or death. On the study overall, not on this receptor specifically: After transplant, TCR diversity in recipients dropped, and pathologically expanded clonotypes increased progressively from day 30 to day 180. Only a small fraction of recipient repertoires overlapped donor repertoires, with over 95% appearing de novo at the given depth. Sample size was limited, and cells were not sorted, so CD4 and CD8 repertoire contributions could not be separated. Donor and pretransplant recipient Inverse Simpson Index values predicted broader posttransplant TCR repertoire diversity.

On this clone: Its antigen remains undetermined. No quality values exist for individual bases; no much larger clone is one base distant.

The time point label for this specimen denotes: recipient sample about 28 days before transplant, after cytoreduction. Blood from recipients was drawn roughly 28 days before transplant, then again at days 30, 100 and 180 after transplant. Using Nuclei Lysis Solution, genomic DNA was extracted from unfractionated peripheral blood mononuclear cells that were either fresh or cryopreserved. Compared with germline, V lacks 6 bases and J lacks 2 bases; bases without a gene match: 6. The CDR3 sequence holds 15 residues, the cysteine and phenylalanine included. The read is trimmed to its CDR3 DNA, 45 bases read in frame from base 1. CDR1 and CDR2 are read off the germline V gene (reference sequence) as MNHEY and SMNVEV. The immunoSEQ assay, a bias-controlled multiplex PCR with V- and J-specific primers, was used to amplify TCR beta CDR3 regions from genomic DNA. In a second PCR step, a proprietary barcode and Illumina adapter sequences were attached to the CDR3 amplicons. An Illumina MiSeq instrument was used for sequencing of the CDR3 libraries. As for the original processing: Export and quality control were handled in immunoSEQ Analyzer 3.0, while downstream analyses relied on R Bioconductor and Immunarch. Only productive rearrangements within the normalized downsampled data set were used in the calculation of repertoire metrics. Clonotypes larger than 5 templates in the normalized cohort were defined as pathologically expanded. The Inverse Simpson Index served as the measure of repertoire diversity. To capture all clonotypes, CMV-specificity analyses were performed on the non-normalized data set. Sourced from immuneACCESS, this table was stored by TCRdb with only in-frame sequences that have V and J called. A share of the clones is absent; for the studies checked, an unresolved V gene accounts for under half, and the remainder has no known explanation. The V and J calls and the clone size are those of that table, but D and trimming were determined from the DNA. The sample table contains 20,000 to 30,000 clones; only one count was recorded for 70% to 85% of them. The top ten clonotypes cover about a quarter of the sample.

The sequence was collected from a woman aged 60-75 years with acute myeloid leukemia. Some clones in this sample may be carry-over from other donors' samples. The chain was built from TRBV27 and TRBJ1-5, with 8 bases matching TRBD1. Specimen: peripheral blood mononuclear cells, collected before stem cell transplant. The CDR3: CASRAGGYGNQPQHF. At the DNA level, the sequence is TGTGCCAGCAGGGCAGGGGGCTATGGCAATCAGCCCCAGCATTTT.